One sample yielded the 26 T cell receptor beta chains listed below, sequenced in a study of radiotherapy plus CTLA-4 blockade in lung cancer (dated by TCRdb to the late 2010s). Library generation was performed with the immunoSEQ multiplex PCR assay. This is the immuneACCESS table as TCRdb keeps it, with only in-frame sequences that have V and J called. A part of the clones is gone; compared with another copy, unresolved V genes explain less than half, and the rest is unexplained. This sample comprises roughly 54,000 clones, 84% of them detected only once. The ten top clones hold approximately 5% of the sample. The sequencing used peripheral blood, collected from a patient treated with radiotherapy plus ipilimumab. These receptors all come from a human donor with non-small cell lung cancer whose response to radiotherapy plus ipilimumab could not be evaluated.

V gene TRBV29-1 combines with J gene TRBJ2-1; possibly TRBD1 for D (5 bases). Germline-derived CDR1 and CDR2 are SQVTM and ANQGSEA. V was trimmed by 1 base and J by 2 bases, leaving 9 bases between them. The CDR3 is made up of 14 amino acids. CDR3 protein: CSVEGTDTYNEQFF. The CDR3 DNA follows: TGCAGCGTTGAAGGGACGGACACCTACAATGAGCAGTTCTTC.

The V gene is TRBV27, the J gene TRBJ2-1; TRBD2 aligns across 9 bases. CDR3 length: 17 amino acids. Germline loops: CDR1 MNHEY, CDR2 SMNVEV (reference sequence). J was trimmed by 6 bases and V by 4 bases; bases with no gene match: 13. Here the CDR3 reads CASSYLGASGASNEQFF. CDR3 coding DNA: TGTGCCAGCAGTTACCTAGGGGCTAGCGGGGCCTCCAATGAGCAGTTCTTC.

The CDR3 DNA sequence: TGTGCCAGCAGTTTCCTGACCCCAACGGGAGGAAGAGAGACCCAGTACTTC. As protein: CASSFLTPTGGRETQYF. This chain uses TRBV27 with TRBJ2-5; 7 bases match TRBD2. The germline V gene has CDR1 MNHEY and CDR2 SMNVEV (reference sequence). V lost 3 bases, J lost 4 bases, and 14 bases stayed unmatched. The CDR3 runs 17 residues.

For the CDR3, the DNA is TGTGCCAGCTCACCAGTTTCCGTGGGCTACACTGAAGCTTTCTTT. This sequence encodes CASSPVSVGYTEAFF. The rearrangement joins TRBV18 to TRBJ1-1; D is unclear. V dropped 2 bases and J dropped 3 bases, with 13 bases sitting between them. This CDR3 is 15 amino acids long. The V gene's germline CDR1 is KGHSH and CDR2 LQKENI.

The chain couples TRBV6-4 to TRBJ2-7, with unresolved D. The V and J ends lost 4 bases and 5 bases respectively, with 6 bases between them. Per the germline V gene, CDR1 is MRHNA and CDR2 is SNTAGT. The CDR3 spans 11 residues. This CDR3 reads CASSGHHEQYF. For the CDR3, the DNA is TGTGCCAGCAGTGGACACCACGAGCAGTACTTC.

The chain uses TRBV18 and TRBJ2-1, with D maybe TRBD1 (6 bases). The V gene's germline CDR1 is KGHSH and CDR2 LQKENI. The CDR3 consists of 15 residues. V lost 2 bases, J lost 8 bases, and 16 bases lay in between. The CDR3 here is CASSPEQGTRDEQFF. The CDR3 DNA sequence: TGTGCCAGCTCACCAGAACAGGGCACCAGAGATGAGCAGTTCTTC.

The V and J genes are TRBV9 and TRBJ2-5; D is unclear. The V end lost 0 bases, the J end lost 2 bases, and 8 bases lay between the germline ends. The CDR3 has 14 amino acids. CDR1 is SGDLS and CDR2 is YYNGEE in the germline V gene. CDR3: CASSVAGGQETQYF. Here the CDR3 DNA reads TGTGCCAGCAGCGTAGCTGGCGGACAAGAGACCCAGTACTTC.

This chain links TRBV4-1 with TRBJ1-2, with D maybe TRBD1 (5 bases). Deletions cut 4 bases from V and 4 bases from J, with 16 bases between. Germline CDR1 is MGHRA and CDR2 is YSYEKL. CDR3 size: 15 residues. The CDR3 DNA reads as TGCGCCAGCAGCCCCCCTCTAGGGGCCGGCTATGGCTACACCTTC. Its translation: CASSPPLGAGYGYTF.

This clone appeared once. The chain carries TRBV7-8 and TRBJ1-5; 12 bases fit TRBD1. Germline CDR1 reads SGHVS; CDR2 reads FQNEAQ. The CDR3 is made up of 14 amino acids. The V segment lost 5 bases and the J segment 6 bases; nucleotides outside the gene matches: 2. The DNA for the CDR3 is TGTGCCAGCAGCCGGGACAGGGGGCTTCAGCCCCAGCATTTT. Encoded protein: CASSRDRGLQPQHF.

The chain carries TRBV28 and TRBJ1-5, with a possible D match to TRBD1 (5 bases). The CDR3 length is 13 residues. From germline, CDR1 is MDHEN and CDR2 SYDVKM. V lost 4 bases and J 4 bases, leaving 8 bases between the germline ends. The DNA of the CDR3 is TGTGCCAGCAGTTCTCGGGGGAATCAGCCCCAGCATTTT. Its protein product is CASSSRGNQPQHF.

In this sample, this clone turned up a few times. The chain links TRBV29-1 to TRBJ2-7, with unresolved D. Looked up from germline, CDR1 is SQVTM and CDR2 is ANQGSEA. The CDR3 totals 11 residues. V was cut by 5 bases and J by 0 bases, with 5 bases left in between. In DNA form, the CDR3 reads TGCAGCGTTTACAGCTCCTACGAGCAGTACTTC. It translates to CSVYSSYEQYF.

This chain connects TRBV5-4 to TRBJ1-3; TRBD1 might be the D (5 bases). Trimming took 0 bases from V and 4 from J, leaving 5 bases between them. Germline assignment: CDR1 SGHNT and CDR2 YYREEE (reference sequence). This CDR3 has 13 amino acids. The CDR3 spells CASSLDRGNTIYF. For the CDR3, the DNA is TGTGCCAGCAGCTTGGACAGGGGAAACACCATATATTTT.

In the case of this clone: One junction end disagrees with the germline gene, perhaps due to a read error. The J gene is TRBJ2-1, the V gene TRBV29-1; weak D call: TRBD2 (5 bases). Germline V CDR1 and CDR2: SQVTM, ANQGSEA. CDR3 length equals 14 residues. The CDR3 loop is CSVEDSDSYNGQFF. The CDR3 DNA reads TGCAGCGTTGAAGATTCGGACTCCTACAATGGGCAGTTCTTC.

This chain joins TRBV11-2 and TRBJ1-4; D is ambiguous. The germline V and J ends were trimmed by 1 base and 0 bases, with 12 bases remaining between them. Per the germline V gene, CDR1 is SGHAT and CDR2 is FQNNGV. The CDR3 spans 17 residues. CDR3 DNA: TGTGCCAGCAGCTTAGGGCGGGGTCGCTCAACTAATGAAAAACTGTTTTTT. Translating it yields CASSLGRGRSTNEKLFF.

V gene TRBV6-6 combines with J gene TRBJ1-2, with 9 bases lining up with TRBD1. Germline CDR1 MNHNY, CDR2 SVGAGI (reference sequence). The junction had 16 bases not matched to a gene; V was cut back by 7 bases and J by 7 bases. The CDR3 length is 16 residues. The CDR3 region is CASNRGTGDRAGGYTF. The CDR3 DNA reads TGTGCCAGCAATCGGGGGACGGGGGACAGGGCTGGTGGCTACACCTTC.

The rearrangement links TRBV4-3 to TRBJ1-2, with TRBD1 matching 7 bases. This CDR3 spans 14 amino acids. V shed 2 bases, J shed 3 bases, and the junction held 3 bases outside the gene matches. CDR1 LGHNA and CDR2 YSLEER come from the germline V gene. The CDR3 spells CASSQTGDYYGYTF. The DNA for the CDR3 is TGCGCCAGCAGCCAAACAGGGGATTACTATGGCTACACCTTC.

This chain links TRBV29-1 with TRBJ1-1, with 7 bases identical to TRBD1. The CDR3 consists of 14 residues. CDR1 SQVTM and CDR2 ANQGSEA come from the germline V gene. Losses at the gene ends were 8 bases for V and 4 bases for J; bases not matched to a gene: 13. CDR3 amino acids: CSSTGSGQATEAFF. CDR3 nucleotide sequence: TGCAGCTCGACGGGATCAGGACAGGCCACTGAAGCTTTCTTT.

This chain links TRBV5-1 with TRBJ2-7; 8 positions match TRBD2. The CDR3 is 16 residues long. In germline, CDR1 is SGHRS, CDR2 YFSETQ. V shed 2 bases and J 6 bases; nucleotides not matched to a gene: 13. The CDR3 spells CASSLGHGRVSGEQYF. The CDR3 DNA sequence: TGCGCCAGCAGCTTAGGACACGGGAGGGTTTCGGGCGAGCAGTACTTC.

This clone is termed medium-sized (0.01 to 0.1%). This chain uses TRBV30 with TRBJ2-7; 9 bases align to TRBD1. V lost 5 bases to trimming and J lost 2 bases; unmatched junction nucleotides: 1. Germline CDR1 and CDR2: GTSNPN and SVGIG (reference sequence). The CDR3 spans 12 residues. Here the CDR3 DNA reads TGTGCCTGGGGACAGGGGACCTACGAGCAGTACTTC. Translating it yields CAWGQGTYEQYF.

The rearrangement links TRBV7-3 to TRBJ1-1; 10 nucleotides line up with TRBD1. The CDR3 sequence is 14 residues long. Germline V gene lookup returns CDR1 SGHTA and CDR2 FQGTGA. V was pared by 5 bases and J by 6 bases, with 6 bases of the junction left unmatched. CDR3 sequence (DNA): TGTGCCAGCAGCCCGACAGGGGGCATATCTGAAGCTTTCTTT. This translates into CASSPTGGISEAFF.

This rearrangement joins TRBV5-1 to TRBJ2-3, with 7 nucleotides matching TRBD1. Trimming cost V 3 bases and J 1 base; bases outside gene matches: 5. CDR3 length: 15 amino acids. Germline values: CDR1 SGHRS, CDR2 YFSETQ. The CDR3 DNA reads TGCGCCAGCAGCTCCCCCGACAGGGGCACAGATACGCAGTATTTT. Translation gives CASSSPDRGTDTQYF.

The chain employs TRBV4-2 and TRBJ1-2; the D is unclear. The CDR3 runs 14 residues. The germline V gene has CDR1 LGHNA and CDR2 YNFKEQ. Trimming stripped 4 bases from V and 5 bases from J, with 14 bases between. The CDR3 loop reads CASSPAEGDYGYTF. The DNA of the CDR3 is TGTGCCAGCAGCCCAGCTGAGGGAGATTATGGCTACACCTTC.

This clone was detected once. The chain is built from TRBV9 and TRBJ2-1; possibly TRBD2 for D (6 bases). Trimming took 2 bases from V and 6 from J, leaving 21 bases between them. This CDR3 region has 17 residues. Germline loops: CDR1 SGDLS, CDR2 YYNGEE. The CDR3 loop is CASSVALGGGLGNEQFF. DNA of the CDR3: TGTGCCAGCAGCGTGGCCCTAGGTGGGGGACTGGGCAATGAGCAGTTCTTC.

The gene calls are TRBV6-5 and TRBJ2-7; 9 nucleotides match TRBD1. The junction had 4 bases not matched to a gene; V was cut back by 0 bases and J by 4 bases. From germline, CDR1 is MNHEY and CDR2 SVGAGI. The CDR3 has 15 amino acids. DNA of the CDR3: TGTGCCAGCAGTTACTCGGGACAGGGAAGGTACGAGCAGTACTTC. As protein: CASSYSGQGRYEQYF.

Here the CDR3 reads CASSYSSGFNEKLFF. CDR3 bases: TGTGCCAGCAGTTACTCATCAGGGTTTAATGAAAAACTGTTTTTT. V gene TRBV6-5 combines with J gene TRBJ1-4; possible D gene TRBD1, 5 bases. CDR3 length: 15 amino acids. Trimming removed 0 bases at V and 4 bases at J, with 9 bases between. CDR1 and CDR2 (germline): MNHEY, SVGAGI.

Of note for this clone: A junction end diverges from the germline sequence, so it may reflect a read error. The genes are TRBV20-1 and TRBJ2-1; D gene uncertain. The CDR3 totals 11 residues. Germline V gives CDR1 DFQATT, CDR2 SNEGSKA (reference sequence). This chain's CDR3 is CSARDLNEQFF. CDR3 in DNA: TGCAGTGCTCGAGATCTCAATGAGCAGTTCTTC.